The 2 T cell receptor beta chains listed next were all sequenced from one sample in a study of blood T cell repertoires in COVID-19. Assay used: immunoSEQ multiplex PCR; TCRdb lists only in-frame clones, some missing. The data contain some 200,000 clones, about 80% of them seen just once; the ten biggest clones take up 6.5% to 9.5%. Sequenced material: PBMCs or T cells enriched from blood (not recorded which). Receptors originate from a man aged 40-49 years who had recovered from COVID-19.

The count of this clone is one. CDR3 nucleotide sequence: TGCGCCAGCAGGCCGGGACAGGGGAATTCACCCCTCCACTTT. Translated: CASRPGQGNSPLHF. J is TRBJ1-6 and V is TRBV10-2, with 10 positions matching TRBD1. This CDR3 has 14 residues. The germline V gene has CDR1 WSHSY and CDR2 SAAADI. V was pared by 6 bases and J by 7 bases, with 3 bases of the junction left unmatched.

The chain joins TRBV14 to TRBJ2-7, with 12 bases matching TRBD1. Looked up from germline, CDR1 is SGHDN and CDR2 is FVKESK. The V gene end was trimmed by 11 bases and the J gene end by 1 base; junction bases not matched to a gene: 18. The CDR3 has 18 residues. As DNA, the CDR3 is TGTGCCTCAACCCAGGGACAGGGGGCCAGGGCTCTGTCCTACGAGCAGTACTTC. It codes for CASTQGQGARALSYEQYF.